The 9 T cell receptor beta chains reported below all come from one sample, sequenced in a study of monozygotic twins with inflammatory bowel disease. TCRdb reprocessed the 5' RACE reads and reports one entry per CDR3 protein, with no DNA. Recorded for this sample: about 380,000 distinct CDR3 sequences. Material: blood. These receptors came from a human donor with ulcerative colitis or Crohn's disease, or a healthy co-twin of an affected twin (not recorded which).

The CDR3 protein is CASSAGLAALFDEQFF. V is TRBV6-2 or TRBV6-3 and J is TRBJ2-1; TCRdb proposes TRBD2, but this gene call is untestable without DNA. The CDR3 is made up of 16 amino acids. Germline-derived CDR1 and CDR2 are MNHEY and SVGEGT.

This chain connects TRBV28 to TRBJ2-7; lacking DNA, the TRBD1 call made by TCRdb goes unchecked. CDR1 and CDR2 (germline): MDHEN, SYDVKM. CDR3 length: 15 residues. CDR3 region: CASSSTGVGSYEQYF.

This chain uses TRBV3-1 with TRBJ2-3. The CDR3 covers 13 residues. Germline V gene sequence: CDR1 LGHDT, CDR2 YNNKEL (reference sequence). CDR3 protein: CASSQVTGDTQYF.

The chain combines TRBV5-1 with TRBJ2-7; TCRdb returns TRBD1, unconfirmable since there is no DNA. This CDR3 is 11 amino acids long. The germline V gene encodes CDR1 SGHRS and CDR2 YFSETQ. CDR3 amino acids: CASRDSLGQYF.

The chain links TRBV29-1 to TRBJ2-7; the TRBD1 assignment by TCRdb is unverifiable without DNA. There are 13 residues in the CDR3. Germline CDR1 and CDR2: SQVTM and ANQGSEA. CDR3 amino acids: CSVGTGTSYEQYF.

J is TRBJ2-7 and V is TRBV7-8. The CDR3 covers 15 residues. Per germline, CDR1 SGHVS and CDR2 FQNEAQ. The CDR3 reads CASSLGTVRSYEQYF.

The genes are TRBV20-1 and TRBJ2-7; TCRdb indicates TRBD1, and absent DNA this call remains unverified. The V gene's germline CDR1 is DFQATT and CDR2 SNEGSKA (reference sequence). The CDR3 runs to 13 residues. The CDR3 sequence: CSARSPGTYEQYF.

V gene TRBV10-3 combines with J gene TRBJ2-3; checking the TCRdb D call of TRBD1 is not possible without DNA. CDR1 and CDR2 (germline): ENHRY, SYGVKD. This CDR3 contains 12 residues. This chain's CDR3 is CAISERGDTQYF.

J is TRBJ2-1 and V is TRBV7-3; TCRdb proposes TRBD1, but this gene call is untestable without DNA. Germline V gene lookup returns CDR1 SGHTA and CDR2 FQGTGA. This CDR3 is 18 amino acids long. This CDR3 is CASSLSPGTGGSINEQFF.